These 9 T cell receptor beta chains were sequenced from one sample in a study of blood T cell repertoires in COVID-19 (dated by TCRdb to about 2020). The library was prepared using the immunoSEQ multiplex PCR assay. What TCRdb holds here is the immuneACCESS table cut down to in-frame rearrangements. Part of the clones is not present; checked against another copy, under half of the missing clones reflect an unresolved V gene, and the others are unexplained. This sample has some 320,000 clones in its table, and more than 70% of those were observed once. The top ten clones comprise 5.5% to 8.5% of the sample. The specimen was peripheral blood. Source of these receptors: a woman aged 30 to 39 who had recovered from COVID-19.

This clone was picked up a small number of times. The chain links TRBV25-1 to TRBJ1-4; the match to TRBD1 covers 9 bases. V lost 7 bases to trimming and J lost 8 bases; unmatched junction nucleotides: 11. The CDR3 covers 15 residues. CDR1 and CDR2 from the germline V gene are MGHDK and SYGVNS. This CDR3 reads CASTSGTGRGEKLFF. CDR3 nucleotides: TGTGCCAGCACCTCTGGGACAGGGCGTGGAGAAAAACTGTTTTTT.

The genes are TRBV18 and TRBJ1-2, with D perhaps TRBD1 (5 bases). V lost 4 bases, J lost 3 bases, and 12 bases lay in between. Germline CDR1 and CDR2: KGHSH and LQKENI. The CDR3 is 14 residues long. CDR3 sequence: CASSRGAGDYGYTF. The CDR3, as DNA: TGTGCCAGCTCACGGGGAGCGGGGGACTATGGCTACACCTTC. Supplemented by reference TRBV18 and TRBJ1-2, the full variable domain reads NAGVMQNPRHLVRRRGQEARLRCSPMKGHSHVYWYRQLPEEGLKFMVYLQKENIIDESGMPKERFSAEFPKEGPSILRIQQVVRGDSAAYFCASSRGAGDYGYTFGSGTRLTVV.

This clone was detected a few times. J is TRBJ2-2 and V is TRBV11-1; 8 nucleotides agree with TRBD2. The junction had 5 bases not matched to a gene; V was cut back by 5 bases and J by 6 bases. CDR3 size: 14 residues. Germline values: CDR1 SGHAT, CDR2 FQDESV (reference sequence). The DNA of the CDR3 is TGTGCCAGCAGCGGCGGGGGGAGGGCCGGGGAGCTGTTTTTT. Translation gives CASSGGGRAGELFF.

The rearrangement joins TRBV25-1 to TRBJ2-7; possible D gene TRBD1, 6 bases. Per the germline V gene, CDR1 is MGHDK and CDR2 is SYGVNS. The germline V and J ends were trimmed by 4 bases and 3 bases, with 19 bases remaining between them. CDR3 length equals 16 residues. As DNA, the CDR3 is TGTGCCAGCAGTGCCCCATCAGGGGATTCCCTCTACGAGCAGTACTTC. Translated, it gives CASSAPSGDSLYEQYF.

V and J are TRBV5-4 and TRBJ1-3; D unresolved. Germline CDR1 and CDR2: SGHNT and YYREEE (reference sequence). This CDR3 contains 15 residues. V lost 4 bases to trimming and J lost 4 bases, with 15 bases between them. The CDR3 loop is CASSLASSGGNTIYF. In DNA form, the CDR3 reads TGTGCCAGCAGCCTTGCCTCGTCGGGGGGAAACACCATATATTTT.

The genes are TRBV30 and TRBJ1-4; D remains ambiguous. V was clipped by 0 bases and J by 7 bases, with 9 bases between them. The CDR3 covers 13 residues. CDR1 is GTSNPN, CDR2 SVGIG, per germline (reference sequence). CDR3 DNA sequence: TGTGCCTGGAGTGTACAGAATTCTGAAAAACTGTTTTTT. The encoded protein is CAWSVQNSEKLFF.

The chain carries TRBV28 and TRBJ1-5; perhaps TRBD1 as D (6 bases). V was shortened by 7 bases and J by 5 bases, with 15 bases between the two germline ends. The CDR3 covers 14 residues. Germline CDR1 and CDR2: MDHEN and SYDVKM. Here the CDR3 reads CASNLQGPHQPQHF. DNA of the CDR3: TGTGCCAGCAACTTACAGGGCCCCCATCAGCCCCAGCATTTT.

The genes are TRBV5-1 and TRBJ1-2; 7 positions agree with TRBD1. The CDR3 has 15 residues. V lost 4 bases to trimming and J lost 1 base; unmatched junction nucleotides: 7. Germline V gives CDR1 SGHRS, CDR2 YFSETQ. CDR3 sequence: CASSVGTEYNYGYTF. The CDR3 nucleotides are TGCGCCAGCAGCGTCGGGACAGAGTATAACTATGGCTACACCTTC. Drawing the rest from reference TRBV5-1 and TRBJ1-2, the complete variable domain is KAGVTQTPRYLIKTRGQQVTLSCSPISGHRSVSWYQQTPGQGLQFLFEYFSETQRNKGNFPGRFSGRQFSNSRSEMNVSTLELGDSALYLCASSVGTEYNYGYTFGSGTRLTVV.

The chain couples TRBV7-9 to TRBJ1-4; 9 bases line up with TRBD1. CDR1 and CDR2 from the germline V gene are SEHNR and FQNEAQ (reference sequence). The CDR3 covers 15 residues. V lost 1 base and J lost 4; bases outside the gene matches: 1. CDR3: CASSLVTGGNEKLFF. DNA for the CDR3: TGTGCCAGCAGCTTAGTGACAGGGGGTAATGAAAAACTGTTTTTT.